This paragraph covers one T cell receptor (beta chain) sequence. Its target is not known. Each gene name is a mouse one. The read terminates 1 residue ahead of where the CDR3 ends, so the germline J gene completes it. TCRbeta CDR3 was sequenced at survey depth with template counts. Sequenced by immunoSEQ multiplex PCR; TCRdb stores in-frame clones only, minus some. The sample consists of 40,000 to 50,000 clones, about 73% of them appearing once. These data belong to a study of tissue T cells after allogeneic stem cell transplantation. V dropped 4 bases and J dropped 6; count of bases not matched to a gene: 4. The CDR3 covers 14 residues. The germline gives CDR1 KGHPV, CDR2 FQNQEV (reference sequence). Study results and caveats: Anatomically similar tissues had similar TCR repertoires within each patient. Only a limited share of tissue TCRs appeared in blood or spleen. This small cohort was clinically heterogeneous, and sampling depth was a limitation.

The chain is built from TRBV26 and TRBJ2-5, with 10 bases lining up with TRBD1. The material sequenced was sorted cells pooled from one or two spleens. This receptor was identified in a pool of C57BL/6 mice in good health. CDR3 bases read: TGTGCCAGCAGTCCGACAGGGGGCGAGGACACCCAGTAC. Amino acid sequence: CASSPTGGEDTQY. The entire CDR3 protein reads CASSPTGGEDTQYF.